Listed below are T cell receptor beta chains from one sample, sequenced in a study of T cells in Graves' hyperthyroidism and ophthalmopathy. TCRdb analysed the multiplex PCR reads with MiXCR anew, one entry per CDR3 protein. Here the sample spans around 620,000 distinct CDR3 sequences, roughly 50% being singletons. The sequenced material came from peripheral blood or thyroid tissue (not recorded which). The receptors stem from an adult woman with Graves' disease, either hyperthyroidism or ophthalmopathy (not recorded which). Each CDR3 is given with its conserved first and last residue. Fields, in order: CDR3 DNA, CDR3 protein, V gene, J gene, D gene, clone size. The D gene is left open where the match is weak. For some rows the clone size is stated as once, few or many, or as a class when expanded; others skip it.

cdr3_nt: TGTGCCAGCAGCTCCGGACTCGTCGTCCCTGCTGAGCTGTTTTTT; cdr3_aa: CASSSGLVVPAELFF; v_call: TRBV7-3; j_call: TRBJ2-2; d_call: .; clone_size: few
cdr3_nt: TGTGCCAGCAGGGGTCTCCTTACCGGAGAGACCCAGTACTTC; cdr3_aa: CASRGLLTGETQYF; v_call: TRBV28; j_call: TRBJ2-5; d_call: .; clone_size: .
cdr3_nt: TGCGCCAGCAGCTTGGTCGGACCCAGTGAAGCTTTCTTT; cdr3_aa: CASSLVGPSEAFF; v_call: TRBV5-1; j_call: TRBJ1-1; d_call: .; clone_size: few
cdr3_nt: TGCAGCGCCCGGACACTCACTAACTATGGCTACACCTTC; cdr3_aa: CSARTLTNYGYTF; v_call: TRBV29-1; j_call: TRBJ1-2; d_call: .; clone_size: .
cdr3_nt: TGTGCCACCAGTGATCCCGGCCCCAACACTGAAGCTTTCTTT; cdr3_aa: CATSDPGPNTEAFF; v_call: TRBV24-1; j_call: TRBJ1-1; d_call: .; clone_size: many
cdr3_nt: TGCGCCAGCAGCCCGGGACCGCTAAATTCACCCCTCCACTTT; cdr3_aa: CASSPGPLNSPLHF; v_call: TRBV4-1; j_call: TRBJ1-6; d_call: .; clone_size: many
cdr3_nt: TGTGCCAGCAGTCTCTCTTCGATGACTAGCGGTGACGAGCAGTACTTC; cdr3_aa: CASSLSSMTSGDEQYF; v_call: TRBV27; j_call: TRBJ2-7; d_call: TRBD2; clone_size: few
cdr3_nt: TGCGCCAGCAGCCAAGTTCAGGGAGGACCTTGGGTCAATCAGCCCCAGCATTTT; cdr3_aa: CASSQVQGGPWVNQPQHF; v_call: TRBV4-1; j_call: TRBJ1-5; d_call: .; clone_size: .
cdr3_nt: TGCAGTGCCTATGTCCGTGCTGGGGCCAACGTCCTGACTTTC; cdr3_aa: CSAYVRAGANVLTF; v_call: TRBV20-1; j_call: TRBJ2-6; d_call: .; clone_size: many
cdr3_nt: TGTGCCATCAGTGAGTCTGCCGGGGCGAAGTACGAGCAGTACTTC; cdr3_aa: CAISESAGAKYEQYF; v_call: TRBV10-3; j_call: TRBJ2-7; d_call: .; clone_size: .
cdr3_nt: TGTGCCAGCAGGACCGGGACAGGGACCTACGAGCAGTACTTC; cdr3_aa: CASRTGTGTYEQYF; v_call: TRBV2; j_call: TRBJ2-7; d_call: TRBD1; clone_size: .
cdr3_nt: TGTGCCAGCAGCTTATCATGGGGGGACGAGCAGTACTTC; cdr3_aa: CASSLSWGDEQYF; v_call: TRBV7-2; j_call: TRBJ2-7; d_call: .; clone_size: .
cdr3_nt: TGTGCCAGCATATACGGGGGCTCTGAAGCTTTCTTT; cdr3_aa: CASIYGGSEAFF; v_call: TRBV28; j_call: TRBJ1-1; d_call: .; clone_size: .
cdr3_nt: TGCAGTTCGTACATACCAGGGGGGACAGGGTCTCACGAGCAGTACTTC; cdr3_aa: CSSYIPGGTGSHEQYF; v_call: TRBV20-1; j_call: TRBJ2-7; d_call: TRBD1; clone_size: many
cdr3_nt: TGCAGTGCTAGGGAAAGACAGGGGAATTCACCCCTCCACTTT; cdr3_aa: CSARERQGNSPLHF; v_call: TRBV20-1; j_call: TRBJ1-6; d_call: TRBD1; clone_size: .
cdr3_nt: TGCAGCTTAGCCACGACAGGGCCGGTCGGGGGCTACACCTTC; cdr3_aa: CSLATTGPVGGYTF; v_call: TRBV29-1; j_call: TRBJ1-2; d_call: TRBD1; clone_size: .
cdr3_nt: TGTGCCAGCAGTGTCGAACAGGGAAATGGCTACACCTTC; cdr3_aa: CASSVEQGNGYTF; v_call: TRBV2; j_call: TRBJ1-2; d_call: .; clone_size: once
cdr3_nt: TGCAGTGCTAGTTTGGAGGGGGCATACACTGAAGCTTTCTTT; cdr3_aa: CSASLEGAYTEAFF; v_call: TRBV20-1; j_call: TRBJ1-1; d_call: TRBD1; clone_size: .
cdr3_nt: TGCGTCAGCAGTGCCGGACTAGCGGGAGGATGGAACACCGGGGAGCTGTTTTTT; cdr3_aa: CVSSAGLAGGWNTGELFF; v_call: TRBV10-2; j_call: TRBJ2-2; d_call: TRBD2; clone_size: .
cdr3_nt: TGCGCCAGCAGCATGGGACAGATTGCAACTAATGAAAAACTGTTTTTT; cdr3_aa: CASSMGQIATNEKLFF; v_call: TRBV5-1; j_call: TRBJ1-4; d_call: TRBD1; clone_size: many
cdr3_nt: TGTGCCACCAGCAGAGCGAAGGGACTAGCGGGCTACACAGATACGCAGTATTTT; cdr3_aa: CATSRAKGLAGYTDTQYF; v_call: TRBV15; j_call: TRBJ2-3; d_call: TRBD2; clone_size: .
cdr3_nt: TGTGCCAGCAGCTTAGGGAGGACGGGGGATGGCTACACCTTC; cdr3_aa: CASSLGRTGDGYTF; v_call: TRBV7-9; j_call: TRBJ1-2; d_call: .; clone_size: many
cdr3_nt: TGCGCCAGCAGCTTGGGAGAGGCCTATGGCTACACCTTC; cdr3_aa: CASSLGEAYGYTF; v_call: TRBV5-1; j_call: TRBJ1-2; d_call: .; clone_size: many
cdr3_nt: TGTTCCAGCAGCTTGACAAACACTGAAGCTTTCTTT; cdr3_aa: CSSSLTNTEAFF; v_call: TRBV5-6; j_call: TRBJ1-1; d_call: .; clone_size: many
cdr3_nt: TGTGCCAGTAGTCTCGACAGGGGTATGAGCAATCAGCCCCAGCATTTT; cdr3_aa: CASSLDRGMSNQPQHF; v_call: TRBV19; j_call: TRBJ1-5; d_call: TRBD1; clone_size: many
cdr3_nt: TGTGCCAGTACCCCACACTCGACAGTAGATCAGCCCCAGCATTTT; cdr3_aa: CASTPHSTVDQPQHF; v_call: TRBV19; j_call: TRBJ1-5; d_call: .; clone_size: many
cdr3_nt: TGCAGTGCTAAGACAGGGGGGACGCGTGGCTACACCTTC; cdr3_aa: CSAKTGGTRGYTF; v_call: TRBV20-1; j_call: TRBJ1-2; d_call: TRBD1; clone_size: few
cdr3_nt: TGTGCCAGCAGCTTATCTAGGGCCGCCTACGAGCAGTACTTC; cdr3_aa: CASSLSRAAYEQYF; v_call: TRBV7-9; j_call: TRBJ2-7; d_call: .; clone_size: many
cdr3_nt: TGTGCCAGCAGCCACATAGTTGGCAATCAGCCCCAGCATTTT; cdr3_aa: CASSHIVGNQPQHF; v_call: TRBV27; j_call: TRBJ1-5; d_call: .; clone_size: many
cdr3_nt: TGTGCAACCAGCCCCGGGGGAGGGAATCAGCCCCAGCATTTT; cdr3_aa: CATSPGGGNQPQHF; v_call: TRBV15; j_call: TRBJ1-5; d_call: .; clone_size: .
cdr3_nt: TGTGCCAGCAGGACCGGGACTGTCGAAGCTTTCTTT; cdr3_aa: CASRTGTVEAFF; v_call: TRBV6-5; j_call: TRBJ1-1; d_call: .; clone_size: .
cdr3_nt: TGTGCCATCAGTGCCGGAATAGACTCCTACGAGCAGTACTTC; cdr3_aa: CAISAGIDSYEQYF; v_call: TRBV10-3; j_call: TRBJ2-7; d_call: .; clone_size: many
cdr3_nt: TGCAGTGCTAGAAAGGGGGCGCCGGGTGAGCAGTTCTTC; cdr3_aa: CSARKGAPGEQFF; v_call: TRBV20-1; j_call: TRBJ2-1; d_call: TRBD1; clone_size: .
cdr3_nt: TGCAGCGTGGGGACTACCTACTATGGCTACACCTTC; cdr3_aa: CSVGTTYYGYTF; v_call: TRBV29-1; j_call: TRBJ1-2; d_call: .; clone_size: .
cdr3_nt: TGTGCCAGCAGCTTAGTTTGGCAGGGGATCTACGAGCAGTACTTC; cdr3_aa: CASSLVWQGIYEQYF; v_call: TRBV7-9; j_call: TRBJ2-7; d_call: .; clone_size: many
cdr3_nt: TGTGCCAGCAGCTTAGATTGGACAGGGTCCTTGGGCTATGGCTACACCTTC; cdr3_aa: CASSLDWTGSLGYGYTF; v_call: TRBV7-2; j_call: TRBJ1-2; d_call: TRBD1; clone_size: .
cdr3_nt: TGCAGTGCTGTGGACAGGGTAGGCCTTGGTGGAAACACCATATATTTT; cdr3_aa: CSAVDRVGLGGNTIYF; v_call: TRBV20-1; j_call: TRBJ1-3; d_call: TRBD1; clone_size: .
cdr3_nt: TGTACCAGCAGTCAGACAGGGGGCGGTGGCTACACCTTC; cdr3_aa: CTSSQTGGGGYTF; v_call: TRBV25-1; j_call: TRBJ1-2; d_call: TRBD1; clone_size: .
cdr3_nt: TGCGCCAGCAGCCAAGAGGTGGGAGGGCCCGAGCAGTACTTC; cdr3_aa: CASSQEVGGPEQYF; v_call: TRBV5-1; j_call: TRBJ2-7; d_call: TRBD2; clone_size: .
cdr3_nt: TGTGCCACCAGCGCTGCGGGTTTACAGCCCCAGCATTTT; cdr3_aa: CATSAAGLQPQHF; v_call: TRBV15; j_call: TRBJ1-5; d_call: .; clone_size: .
cdr3_nt: TGCGCCAGCCCCTCGGGCCAGGGGATATTTGAGACTGAAGCTTTCTTT; cdr3_aa: CASPSGQGIFETEAFF; v_call: TRBV5-5; j_call: TRBJ1-1; d_call: .; clone_size: .
cdr3_nt: TGTGCCAGCAGTTACCGGGGGGGGCCCTACGAGCAGTACTTC; cdr3_aa: CASSYRGGPYEQYF; v_call: TRBV27; j_call: TRBJ2-7; d_call: TRBD2; clone_size: few
cdr3_nt: TGCAGTGCGCCCCGGGACCCAAGCACAGATACGCAGTATTTT; cdr3_aa: CSAPRDPSTDTQYF; v_call: TRBV20-1; j_call: TRBJ2-3; d_call: .; clone_size: .
cdr3_nt: TGTGCCAGCAGTTTAGGTGCGGGAGATACGCAGTATTTT; cdr3_aa: CASSLGAGDTQYF; v_call: TRBV12-3/TRBV12-4; j_call: TRBJ2-3; d_call: .; clone_size: few
cdr3_nt: TGCAGCGTTGAGCTGGGGAAGGGGATCGCAGGGGAGCCGTTTTTC; cdr3_aa: CSVELGKGIAGEPFF; v_call: TRBV29-1; j_call: TRBJ2-2; d_call: .; clone_size: .